The clone carrying this T cell receptor (beta chain) was detected only once. The antigen is undetermined. This sample was included in a study of CD8+ T cells in alopecia areata. Whole-study results and caveats: Among the top 100, expanded CD8+ clones were significantly decreased by tofacitinib, as was scalp clonality.

Regarding treatment: oral pan-JAK inhibitor, 5-10 mg twice daily. The CDR3 length is 14 residues. Trimming left V 5 bases short and J 3 bases short, with 8 bases between. Germline V CDR1 and CDR2: SEHNR, FQNEAQ (reference sequence). The sequencing template was cDNA reverse transcribed from extracted RNA. TCRdb's table, derived via immunoSEQ multiplex PCR, lists solely in-frame clones and lacks some. The sample shows 110,000 to 150,000 clones, 45% to 60% of them seen only once. The rearrangement links TRBV7-9 to TRBJ2-6; D uncertain. The receptor's source is a human donor with alopecia areata. The sample consisted of CD8+ T cells sorted from blood, taken at week 4, from a patient treated with tofacitinib. The CDR3 here is CASSRTSGANVLTF. The DNA for the CDR3 is TGTGCCAGCAGCCGGACGAGTGGGGCCAACGTCCTGACTTTC.